This TCR beta chain was sequenced in a study of CD8 T cells in Susac syndrome (dated by TCRdb to 2018 to 2020). Some background on the complete study: Among the sequenced Susac syndrome patients, about 6 had clinically active disease and 8 or 9 were in clinical remission. The study used repertoire sequencing to test whether antigen drove CD8+ T cell activation and differentiation in Susac syndrome. At blood withdrawal, Susac syndrome patients were either therapy-naive, taking corticosteroids (in some cases with IVIg as well), or taking IVIg alone. General conclusions and limits of the study: The TCR sequencing and HLA analysis was acknowledged to have included a relatively small number of individuals. In the CD4+ T cell repertoire of Susac syndrome patients, clonal expansion was not detected.

Germline trimming amounts to 3 bases on V and 2 bases on J, with 6 as the count of junction bases outside the gene matches. From its cysteine to its phenylalanine, the CDR3 spans 16 amino acids. The CDR3 DNA has 48 bases and is translated from base 1. Per the germline V gene, KGHSH is the CDR1 and LQKENI is the CDR2. Remarks on this clonotype: Its antigen is currently not known. No base quality values were provided; no much bigger clone lies one nucleotide off.

High-throughput TCR beta sequencing profiled peripheral blood CD8+ and CD4+ T cells from healthy donors, Susac syndrome patients and multiple sclerosis patients. Susac syndrome patients met recently defined diagnostic criteria for definite or probable disease. Bulk CD8+ and CD4+ T cells were purified magnetically by negative isolation, whereas CD8+ TEMRA cells were enriched by FACS. Blood was collected in EDTA tubes and processed within 24 hours, with PBMCs isolated through density gradient centrifugation. PBMCs intended for TCR sequencing were frozen in liquid nitrogen and were later thawed in a 37 degrees C water bath. Purity of sorted or isolated CD4+, CD8+ and CD8+ TEMRA cells was at least 90%. RNA was extracted with the RNeasy kit and roughly 0.45 to 1 ug was reverse transcribed using random hexamers. TCR beta CDR3 regions were amplified with the immunoSEQ multiplex PCR assay covering 54 Vbeta and 13 Jbeta segments. PCR amplification bias was corrected by using a synthetic template baseline for primer optimization and computational correction. In the source study's methods: Reads were assigned to V, D and J genes according to IMGT and analyzed in immunoSEQ Analyzer, with only productive sequences retained. Clonality was calculated as one minus the Shannon entropy normalized by log2 of the number of productive unique sequences. For each patient and control, public and private clones were evaluated within the 100 most prevalent clones. Clones were defined as Susac-specific if absent from the healthy and MS cohorts, from some 1,000 published viral clones and from other ImmuneACCESS disease sequences. Using fastp at Q25 and MiXCR, TCRdb reprocessed the public reads and kept productive beta chains. Rows merge per CDR3 protein into single entries with the most common DNA and genes. The V and J calls come from TCRdb's annotation, not from the publication. For this sample there are fewer than 200,000 distinct CDR3 sequences; approximately 94% appear just once. More than 0.095% of the sample rests with the top ten.

The clonotype was recovered from a human donor with Susac syndrome. The V gene is TRBV18 and the J gene is TRBJ1-4; 7 of the junction bases match TRBD1. The sequencing input was CD4+ T cells from PBMCs. The CDR3 has the sequence CASSPRSTGTNEKLFF. The base sequence is TGTGCCAGCTCACCGAGGTCGACAGGGACTAATGAAAAACTGTTTTTT. With all but the CDR3 taken from the reference TRBV18 and TRBJ1-4 genes, the full variable domain is: NAGVMQNPRHLVRRRGQEARLRCSPMKGHSHVYWYRQLPEEGLKFMVYLQKENIIDESGMPKERFSAEFPKEGPSILRIQQVVRGDSAAYFCASSPRSTGTNEKLFFGSGTQLSVL.